The T cell receptor beta chain described here comes from a study of T cell responses to AZD1222 COVID-19 vaccine. TCRdb keeps only in-frame clones here, not all; method: immunoSEQ multiplex PCR. The sample yields some 150,000 clones, 70% to 90% seen once. The length of the CDR3 is 17 residues. CDR1 and CDR2 (germline): MNHEY, SMNVEV (reference sequence). V lost 1 base to trimming and J lost 3 bases; unmatched junction nucleotides: 8. V and J are TRBV27 and TRBJ2-7; 11 nucleotides agree with TRBD1. The material was peripheral blood, obtained after recovery from COVID-19. The TCR originated in an adult who had recovered from COVID-19. DNA for the CDR3: TGTGCCAGCAGTTTATATTGGTCGGGACAGGGGGTCTACGAGCAGTACTTC. It translates to CASSLYWSGQGVYEQYF.